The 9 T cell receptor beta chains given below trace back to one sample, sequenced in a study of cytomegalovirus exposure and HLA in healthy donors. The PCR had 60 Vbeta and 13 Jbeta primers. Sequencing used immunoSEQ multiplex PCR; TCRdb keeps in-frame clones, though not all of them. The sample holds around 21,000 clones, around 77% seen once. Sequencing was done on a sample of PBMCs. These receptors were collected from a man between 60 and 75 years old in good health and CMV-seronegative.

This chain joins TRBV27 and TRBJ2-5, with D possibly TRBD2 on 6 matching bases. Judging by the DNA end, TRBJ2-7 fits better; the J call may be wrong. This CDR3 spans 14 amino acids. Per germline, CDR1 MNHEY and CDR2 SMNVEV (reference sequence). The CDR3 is CASSPRLETNEQYF. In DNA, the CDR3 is TGTGCCAGCAGTCCGAGACTAGAAACCAACGAGCAGTACTTC.

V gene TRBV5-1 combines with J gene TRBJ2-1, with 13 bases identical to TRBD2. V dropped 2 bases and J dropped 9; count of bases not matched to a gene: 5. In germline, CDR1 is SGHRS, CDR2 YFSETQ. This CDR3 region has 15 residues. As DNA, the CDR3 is TGCGCCAGCAGCTTAACTAGCGGGGGGGCTTCTGAGCAGTTCTTC. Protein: CASSLTSGGASEQFF.

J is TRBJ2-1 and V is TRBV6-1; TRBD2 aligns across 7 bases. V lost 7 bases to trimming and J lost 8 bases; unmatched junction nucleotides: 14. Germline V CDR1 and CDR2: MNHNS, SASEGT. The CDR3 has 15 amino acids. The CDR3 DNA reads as TGTGCCAGCACCATGGGGGGGGTGAGAAAGGATGAGCAGTTCTTC. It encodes CASTMGGVRKDEQFF.

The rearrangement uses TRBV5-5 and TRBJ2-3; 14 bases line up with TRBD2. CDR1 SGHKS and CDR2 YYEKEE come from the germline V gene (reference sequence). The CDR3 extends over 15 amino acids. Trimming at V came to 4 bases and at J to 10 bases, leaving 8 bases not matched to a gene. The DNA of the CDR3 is TGTGCCAGCAGCACGGGACTAGCGGGAGTTAGTGCGCAGTATTTT. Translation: CASSTGLAGVSAQYF.

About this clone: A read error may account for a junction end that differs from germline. This CDR3 reads CSSSPGTGGQPQHF. CDR3 DNA sequence: TGTTCCAGCAGCCCCGGGACAGGGGGTCAGCCCCAGCATTTT. This chain connects TRBV7-9 to TRBJ1-5; 11 bases are shared with TRBD1. Germline values: CDR1 SEHNR, CDR2 FQNEAQ (reference sequence). CDR3 length equals 14 residues.

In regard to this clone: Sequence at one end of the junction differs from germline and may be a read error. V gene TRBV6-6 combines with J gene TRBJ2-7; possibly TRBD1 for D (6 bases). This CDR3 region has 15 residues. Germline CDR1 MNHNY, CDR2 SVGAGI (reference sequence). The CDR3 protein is CPSSYGNRASYEQYF. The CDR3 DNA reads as TGTCCCAGCAGTTACGGCAACAGGGCCTCCTACGAGCAGTACTTC.

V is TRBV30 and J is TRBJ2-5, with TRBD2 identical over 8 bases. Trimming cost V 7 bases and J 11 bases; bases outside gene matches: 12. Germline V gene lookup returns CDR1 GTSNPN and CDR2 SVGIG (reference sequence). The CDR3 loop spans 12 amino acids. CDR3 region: CAFQAGARGQYF. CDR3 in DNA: TGTGCCTTCCAAGCGGGGGCCCGCGGACAGTACTTC.

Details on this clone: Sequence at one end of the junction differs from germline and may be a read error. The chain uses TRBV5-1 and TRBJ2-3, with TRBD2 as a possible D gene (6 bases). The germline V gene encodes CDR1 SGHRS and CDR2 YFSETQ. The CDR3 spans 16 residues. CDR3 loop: CARSQPGGSPTDTQYF. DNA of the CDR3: TGCGCCCGCAGCCAGCCCGGGGGTTCCCCCACAGATACGCAGTATTTT.

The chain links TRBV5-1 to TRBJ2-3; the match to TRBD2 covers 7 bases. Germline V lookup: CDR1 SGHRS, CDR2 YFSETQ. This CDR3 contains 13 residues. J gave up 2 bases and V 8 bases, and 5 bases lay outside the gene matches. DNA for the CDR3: TGCGCCAGTTACCGGGACTACACAGATACGCAGTATTTT. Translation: CASYRDYTDTQYF.